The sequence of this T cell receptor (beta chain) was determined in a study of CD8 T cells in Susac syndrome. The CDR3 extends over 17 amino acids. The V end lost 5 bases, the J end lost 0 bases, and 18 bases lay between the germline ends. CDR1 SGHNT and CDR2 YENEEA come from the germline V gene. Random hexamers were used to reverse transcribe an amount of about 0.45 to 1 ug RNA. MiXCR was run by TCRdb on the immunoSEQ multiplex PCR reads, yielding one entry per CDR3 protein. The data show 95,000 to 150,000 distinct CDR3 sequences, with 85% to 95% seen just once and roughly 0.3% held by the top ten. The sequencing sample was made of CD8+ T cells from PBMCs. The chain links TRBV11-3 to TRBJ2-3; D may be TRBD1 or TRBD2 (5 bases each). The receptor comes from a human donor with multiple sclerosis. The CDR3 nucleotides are TGTGCCAGCAGCCATAGGTCGGGGCAGATTAGCACAGATACGCAGTATTTT. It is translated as CASSHRSGQISTDTQYF. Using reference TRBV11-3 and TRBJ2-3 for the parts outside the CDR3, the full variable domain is EAGVVQSPRYKIIEKKQPVAFWCNPISGHNTLYWYLQNLGQGPELLIRYENEEAVDDSQLPKDRFSAERLKGVDSTLKIQPAELGDSAVYLCASSHRSGQISTDTQYFGPGTRLTVL.